Described below is a single TCR beta chain sequence and its context. What it binds is not known. V lost 6 bases, J lost 2 bases, and 5 bases stayed unmatched. There are 17 residues in the CDR3. Germline values: CDR1 ENHRY, CDR2 SYGVKD. This sample was included in a study of beta chain features in type 1 diabetes. Whole-study findings and limits: Patients with Type 1 diabetes showed moderately but significantly shorter TCRB CDR3s in all four CD4+ subsets. Researchers caution that PCR might favor shorter templates, equally among patients and controls. Fewer junction insertions and more nucleotide deletions appeared in type 1 diabetes patients.

Expressed TCRB transcripts were sequenced, since all the RNA that had been isolated was reverse transcribed. Sequencing was performed with immunoSEQ multiplex PCR; in TCRdb, only in-frame clones are kept and a portion is missing. Of 680,000 or so clones in the sample, about 14% are singletons; the top ten hold approximately 0.087%. Naive, central memory, regulatory and stem cell-like memory cells within the CD4+ compartment were sorted using CD45RO/CCR7/CD25/CD127/CD95/CD27. The receptor was isolated from a man aged 18 to 30 in good health. The gene calls are TRBV10-3 and TRBJ2-6, with 12 bases that match TRBD1. Source material: naive CD4+ T cells from blood. The CDR3 spells CAISAGTGGAGANVLTF. CDR3 coding DNA: TGTGCCATCAGCGCCGGGACAGGGGGCGCTGGGGCCAACGTCCTGACTTTC.